This paragraph reports one TCR beta chain. Its antigen is still unknown. Qualities for individual bases were not recorded, and no much larger clone is one base off. The record originates from a study of shared clonotypes between healthy human individuals (dated by TCRdb to the early 2020s). Describing the broader study: The cohort included three men and a couple of women between 18 and 49 years of age. For each donor, three plates each were used for CD4 naive and CD4 memory, two plates were used for CD8 naive, and one plate was used for CD8 memory. To estimate repertoire size and how much clonotype sharing occurs between individuals, the study deeply sequenced the blood TCR repertoires of five or six healthy adults. Libraries were prepared and TCR repertoires were sequenced by different laboratories using diverse techniques, in order to increase sequencing depth and limit assay-specific biases. Between about 0.8 and 9 billion PBMCs per donor were obtained by leukapheresis. Beyond this particular receptor, the publication reports: The small number of donors limited the genetic and exposure-history diversity represented. Rarefaction of sorted-subset datasets indicated incomplete sequencing despite the large sequencing depth. Pairwise subsampling led to the expectation that sequencing depth would affect the degree of clonotype sharing among donors. Clonotypes shared by all four sorted-subset donors showed higher generation probabilities than non-shared clonotypes. Naive subsets generally had larger estimated clonotype richness than memory subsets. Sharing across a few donors was observed for around 4.8% of naive CD4, over 3% of naive CD8, about 2.5% of memory CD4, and less than 0.45% of memory CD8 clonotypes. Sampling was restricted to blood, and TCR repertoires in tissues likely differ from the TCR repertoires found in blood.

Using the deep immunoSEQ assay, multiplex PCR amplified TCR CDR3 regions from genomic DNA. For each cell subset, the extracted genomic DNA was distributed evenly across all wells of several immunoSEQ 96-well plates, and each plate served as one replicate. For sorted subsets, about 210 ng of genomic DNA, equivalent to 25,000 to 35,000 T cell genomes, went into each replicate PCR. Purified libraries were quantified with a Qubit 3.0 fluorometer, sized on a Bioanalyzer 2100, and re-quantified with the KAPA Library Quantification kit. Every immunoSEQ 96-well plate was sequenced on a separate single-read 150-cycle Illumina NextSeq 550 flow cell. The paper's processing steps were these. Because only junctional sequences without quality scores were contained in the immunoSEQ output, filtering matching that applied to full-length reads could not be performed. Sequences were annotated with PyIR, a Python wrapper for IgBLAST v1.9, using IMGT germline references to assign V/J genes and CDR3. Reads were filtered out if the reads had weak V/J assignments (E-value above 1e-6), no CDR3, stop codons, out-of-frame junctions, or ambiguous translated residues. V3J clonotypes were defined as sequences sharing an identical inferred V gene, J gene, and CDR3 amino acid sequence. To compute the percentage overlap between repertoires, the number of shared unique clonotypes was divided by the size of the smaller repertoire. Richness of each repertoire was evaluated using RTK rarefaction, the Chao1 estimator, and Recon v2.1 estimates of unobserved clonotypes. Generation probabilities were computed with OLGA for all TCRbeta clonotypes obtained by the gDNA method from a handful of donors. Held by TCRdb, this immuneACCESS table contains in-frame sequences only and omits some clones. Under half of the omission traces to an unresolved V gene where checked; the cause of the rest is unknown. The V and J calls and the clone size are those of that table, but D and trimming were determined from the DNA. A total of around 2.3 million clones appear in this sample, 90% to 96% of them only once. The ten largest clones add up to around 0.13% of the sample.

Donors were healthy HIV-negative adults with no recently reported acute infections or vaccinations. Every donor was a Caucasian adult living in Nashville, Tennessee, USA. CD4+ T cells were enriched by magnetic negative selection, after which naive cells were positively selected on CD45RA and the negative fraction was taken as the memory subset. Blood was collected by leukapheresis, and PBMCs were isolated by Ficoll-Histopaque density gradient centrifugation and then cryopreserved in liquid nitrogen vapor phase. Analytical flow cytometry was used to check the purity and quantity of each magnetically sorted T cell population. Each sorted fraction had its genomic DNA isolated and then quantified by UV absorbance on a Nanodrop 2000c. Trimming leaves V shorter by 4 bases and J shorter by 0 bases, with the junction holding 12 bases beyond the gene matches. Reading the germline V gene gives CDR1 SGHTA and CDR2 FQGNSA. Counted from cysteine to phenylalanine, this CDR3 has 18 amino acids. The kept DNA is CDR3 alone, 54 bases in frame from the first base.

This sequence was found in a man younger than 35 in good health. This chain is built from TRBV7-2 and TRBJ2-1, with 7 middle bases fitting TRBD2. The sample consisted of naive CD4+ T cells sorted from blood. Read against the paper, the sample's cell subset or site label means: CD45RA+ positively selected. The bases are TGTGCCAGCAGCTCCCCTACTGCGGGAGAAAGCTCCTACAATGAGCAGTTCTTC. Translated, it reads CASSSPTAGESSYNEQFF.